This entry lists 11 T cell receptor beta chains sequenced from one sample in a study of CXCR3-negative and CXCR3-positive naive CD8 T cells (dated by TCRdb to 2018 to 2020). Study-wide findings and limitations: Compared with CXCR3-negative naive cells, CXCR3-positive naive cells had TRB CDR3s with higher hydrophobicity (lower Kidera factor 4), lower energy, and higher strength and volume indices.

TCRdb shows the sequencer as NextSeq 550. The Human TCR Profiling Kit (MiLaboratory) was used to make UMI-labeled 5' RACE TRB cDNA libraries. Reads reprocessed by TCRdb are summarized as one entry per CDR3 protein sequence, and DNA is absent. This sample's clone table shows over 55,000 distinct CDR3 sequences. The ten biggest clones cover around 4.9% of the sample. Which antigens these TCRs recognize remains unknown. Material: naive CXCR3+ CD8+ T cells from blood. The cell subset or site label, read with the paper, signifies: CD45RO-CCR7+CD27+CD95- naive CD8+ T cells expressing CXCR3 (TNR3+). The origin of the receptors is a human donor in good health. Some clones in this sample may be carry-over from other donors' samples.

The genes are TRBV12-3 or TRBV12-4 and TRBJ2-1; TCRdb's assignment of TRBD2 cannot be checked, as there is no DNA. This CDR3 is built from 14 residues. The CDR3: CASSLVPSGVEQFF.

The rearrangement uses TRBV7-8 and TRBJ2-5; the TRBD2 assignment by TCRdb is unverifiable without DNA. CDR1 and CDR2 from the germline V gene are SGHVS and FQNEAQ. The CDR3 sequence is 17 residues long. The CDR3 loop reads CASSLGLAGGPYETQYF.

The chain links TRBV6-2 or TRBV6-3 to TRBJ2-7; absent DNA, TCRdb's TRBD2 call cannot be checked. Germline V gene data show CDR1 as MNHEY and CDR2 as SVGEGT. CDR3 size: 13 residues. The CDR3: CASGEAENDEQYF.

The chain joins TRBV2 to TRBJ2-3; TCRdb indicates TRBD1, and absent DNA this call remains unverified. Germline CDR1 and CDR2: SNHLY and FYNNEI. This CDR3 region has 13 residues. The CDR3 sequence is CASSPGFTDTQYF.

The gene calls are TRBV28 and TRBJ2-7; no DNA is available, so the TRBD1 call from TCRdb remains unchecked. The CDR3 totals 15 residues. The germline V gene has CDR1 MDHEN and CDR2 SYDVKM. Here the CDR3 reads CASSFTGTGYYEQYF.

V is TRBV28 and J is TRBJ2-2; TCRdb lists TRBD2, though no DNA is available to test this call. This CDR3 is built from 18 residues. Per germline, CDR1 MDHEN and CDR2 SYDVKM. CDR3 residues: CASSTWTSGDPNTGELFF.

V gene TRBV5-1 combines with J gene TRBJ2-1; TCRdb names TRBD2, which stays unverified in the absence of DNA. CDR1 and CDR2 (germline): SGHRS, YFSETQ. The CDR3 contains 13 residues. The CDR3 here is CASSPRLGDEQFF.

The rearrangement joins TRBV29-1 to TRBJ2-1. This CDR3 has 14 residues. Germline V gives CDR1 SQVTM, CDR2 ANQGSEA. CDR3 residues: CSVEDRGSYNEQFF.

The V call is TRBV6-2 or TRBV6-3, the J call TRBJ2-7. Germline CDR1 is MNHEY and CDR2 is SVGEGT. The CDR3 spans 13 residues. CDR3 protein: CASSFPNSYEQYF.

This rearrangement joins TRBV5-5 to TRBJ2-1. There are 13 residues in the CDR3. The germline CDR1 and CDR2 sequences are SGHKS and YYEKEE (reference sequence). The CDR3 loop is CASSRGSYNEQFF.

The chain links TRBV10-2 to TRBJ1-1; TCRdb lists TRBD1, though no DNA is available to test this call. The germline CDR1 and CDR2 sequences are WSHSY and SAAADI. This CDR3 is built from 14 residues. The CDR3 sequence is CASSATGEGFEAFF.